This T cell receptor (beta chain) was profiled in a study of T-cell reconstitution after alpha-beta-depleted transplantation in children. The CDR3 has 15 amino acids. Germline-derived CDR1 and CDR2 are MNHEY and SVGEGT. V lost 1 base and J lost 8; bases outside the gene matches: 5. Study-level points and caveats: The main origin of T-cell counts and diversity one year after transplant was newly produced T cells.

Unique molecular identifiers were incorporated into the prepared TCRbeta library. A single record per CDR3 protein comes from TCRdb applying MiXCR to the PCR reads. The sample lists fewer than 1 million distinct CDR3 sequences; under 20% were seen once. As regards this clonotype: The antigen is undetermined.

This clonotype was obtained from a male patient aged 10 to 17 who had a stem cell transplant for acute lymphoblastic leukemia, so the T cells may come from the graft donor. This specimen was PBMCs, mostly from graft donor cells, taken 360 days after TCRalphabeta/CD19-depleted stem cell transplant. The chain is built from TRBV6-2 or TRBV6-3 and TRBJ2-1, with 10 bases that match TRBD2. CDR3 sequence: CASSYFSSGSDEQFF. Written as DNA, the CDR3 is TGTGCCAGCAGTTACTTCTCTAGCGGGAGTGATGAGCAGTTCTTC.